In this sample, the clone carrying this T cell receptor (beta chain) turned up a few times. Its target is unknown. This sample was taken from a study of cytomegalovirus exposure and HLA in healthy donors. The CDR3 runs to 14 residues. The germline V gene encodes CDR1 SGDLS and CDR2 YYNGEE. Germline trimming cut 4 bases from V and 3 bases from J; bases unmatched to any gene: 3. General study findings and limits: For most subjects, TCR beta sequences were reported to predict HLA-A and HLA-B alleles with accuracy.

Primers included in the PCR were 60 Vbeta and 13 Jbeta primers. Sequencing was performed with immunoSEQ multiplex PCR; in TCRdb, only in-frame clones are kept and a portion is missing. Here the sample spans around 130,000 clones, about 79% being singletons. This receptor was obtained from a young woman in good health and CMV-seropositive. Sequenced input: PBMCs. This chain uses TRBV9 with TRBJ2-3; 9 bases map to TRBD1. The CDR3 loop reads CASSPDRGTDTQYF. For the CDR3, the DNA is TGTGCCAGCAGCCCGGACAGGGGAACAGATACGCAGTATTTT.